This T cell receptor (beta chain) emerged from a study of PD-1 blockade in classical Hodgkin lymphoma. Across the study: A 3 mg/kg intravenous dose of nivolumab was received by patients every 2 weeks.

The repertoire was sequenced with immunoSEQ multiplex PCR; TCRdb's copy has only in-frame clones and lacks some. The table shows about 25,000 clones, with around four fifths occurring only once. The time point here: cycle 4 day 1 (C4D1), after about 6 weeks of nivolumab. All the patients suffered relapse after autologous stem cell transplantation, and brentuximab vedotin exposure differed. Losses at the gene ends were 1 base for V and 3 bases for J; bases not matched to a gene: 6. This CDR3 has 16 residues. Per the germline V gene, CDR1 is LNHDA and CDR2 is SQIVND (reference sequence). This sequence originates from a human donor with classical Hodgkin lymphoma. The rearrangement links TRBV19 to TRBJ2-1; 7 bases fit TRBD2. The sequenced sample was peripheral blood mononuclear cells (PBMCs), obtained before the fourth cycle of nivolumab. CDR3 amino acids: CASSIAGGGYYNEQFF. Here the CDR3 DNA reads TGTGCCAGTAGTATAGCTGGCGGGGGATACTACAATGAGCAGTTCTTC.